These 24 T cell receptor beta chains were all obtained from the same sample, sequenced in a study of tumor-infiltrating lymphocytes in primary liver carcinoma. Unsorted bulk tissue of about 20-32 mg yielded co-extracted RNA and DNA. Using a constant-region primer together with ProtoScript II reverse transcriptase, TCR beta cDNA was made from around 0.55 ug of total RNA. Construction of TCR beta libraries relied on three successive nested multiplex PCR rounds employing slightly modified ARM-PCR. Amplification in the first two PCR rounds was performed using TRBV1-TRBV30 forward primers and a C-beta reverse primer for approximately 10 cycles each. TCRdb analysed the multiplex PCR reads with MiXCR anew, one entry per CDR3 protein. This sample carries roughly 200,000 distinct CDR3 sequences, around 85% of them seen once, and the ten largest clones take 15% to 20%. Sequencing used tumor tissue from primary liver carcinoma. The receptors originated from a man aged 40-50 years with primary liver carcinoma and hepatitis B virus infection.

A note on this clonotype: A junction end diverges from the germline sequence, so it may reflect a read error. V is TRBV12-3 or TRBV12-4 and J is TRBJ2-6, with D possibly matching TRBD2 (6 bases). This CDR3 is built from 21 residues. As DNA, the CDR3 is TGTGCCAGCGGTCGGTCCCGACTAGTCCCCGGTCGGGCCTCTGGGGCCAACGTCCTAACTTTC. Its protein is CASGRSRLVPGRASGANVLTF.

This clonotype came up once. The junction does not match germline at one end; this may be a read error. The chain has TRBV5-4 and TRBJ2-1; D is unresolved. This CDR3 has 11 amino acids. CDR1 and CDR2 from the germline V gene are SGHNT and YYREEE (reference sequence). The chain's CDR3 is CTSSSYNKQFF. The DNA for the CDR3 is TGTACCAGTAGCTCCTACAATAAGCAGTTCTTC.

The CDR3, as DNA: TGCGCCAGCAGCCAAGATGGGGGGAGATGTGGCGAGGAGCTGTTTTTT. Its translation is CASSQDGGRCGEELFF. The chain links TRBV4-1 to TRBJ2-2; TRBD2 might be the D (6 bases). The ends were cut back, 0 bases at V and 10 bases at J, with 18 bases in the middle. The CDR3 covers 16 residues. Germline V gene data show CDR1 as MGHRA and CDR2 as YSYEKL.

This clonotype has a handful of counts. The chain couples TRBV29-1 to TRBJ2-5, with 12 positions matching TRBD2. The CDR3 has 15 amino acids. The germline V gene has CDR1 SQVTM and CDR2 ANQGSEA. Unmatched junction bases numbered 9, after V lost 5 bases and J lost 5 bases. DNA for the CDR3: TGCAGCGTTCCGACTAGCGGGAGTTGGGCTGAGACCCAGTACTTC. Translated, it gives CSVPTSGSWAETQYF.

This clonotype was found a few times. Relative to the germline gene, one junction end is altered; a read error may explain this. This chain connects TRBV4-2 to TRBJ1-3; 9 nucleotides align to TRBD1. The CDR3 spans 21 residues. CDR1 is LGHNA and CDR2 is YNFKEQ in the germline V gene. DNA of the CDR3: TGTGCCAGCAGCCAAGAAGGCTTGACAGGGGGTCGTATTTCCACTGGAAATACCATATATTTT. It translates to CASSQEGLTGGRISTGNTIYF.

Points on this clonotype: No conserved phenylalanine or tryptophan is present at the end of the CDR3, so a read error is the likely explanation. CDR3 loop: CTTYSGLVTGELFS. DNA for the CDR3: TGTACCACTTACTCCGGACTAGTTACCGGGGAGCTGTTTTCT. The chain employs TRBV6-5 and TRBJ2-2; the match to TRBD2 covers 7 bases. Germline CDR1 and CDR2: MNHEY and SVGAGI. This CDR3 is built from 14 residues.

This clonotype turned up a few times. This may be a read error: a much more frequent sequence differs by one nucleotide. This chain connects TRBV6-6 to TRBJ2-1; 8 nucleotides match TRBD2. CDR3 size: 14 residues. CDR1 and CDR2 from the germline V gene are MNHNY and SVGAGI (reference sequence). In nucleotides, the CDR3 is TGTACCAGCAGTACGGGACTAGAGGGCAATGAGCAGTTCTTC. Amino acid sequence: CTSSTGLEGNEQFF.

Points on this clonotype: Its ends do not fully match the called genes, so a read error is possible. The chain recombines TRBV6-1 with TRBJ2-7, with 7 bases that match TRBD2. Germline assignment: CDR1 MNHNS and CDR2 SASEGT. CDR3 length equals 13 residues. In nucleotides, the CDR3 is TGTGCCAGCAGGTTAGCGGGTTCTTACGACCAGTACTTC. It codes for CASRLAGSYDQYF.

Details on this clonotype: A read error may produce the germline difference seen at one junction end. This chain connects TRBV29-1 to TRBJ2-1; D is undetermined. There are 15 residues in the CDR3. Germline V gives CDR1 SQVTM, CDR2 ANQGSEA. CDR3 in amino acids: CSVEGTIGPYNEQIF. CDR3 bases: TGCAGCGTTGAGGGAACTATCGGTCCCTATAATGAGCAGATCTTC.

Note on this clonotype: This sequence may be a read error, since a much larger clone differs from it by one base. The chain recombines TRBV7-9 with TRBJ1-6; D is unclear. The CDR3 spans 12 residues. V was trimmed by 5 bases and J by 10 bases, leaving 9 bases between them. Germline CDR1 SEHNR, CDR2 FQNEAQ (reference sequence). CDR3 sequence reads: CASSGPKSPLHF. CDR3 DNA: TGTGCCAGCAGCGGTCCCAAATCACCCCTCCACTTT.

As concerns this clonotype: Sequence at one end of the junction differs from germline and may be a read error. The chain links TRBV6-6 to TRBJ1-1, with D possibly matching TRBD1 (5 bases). This CDR3 has 12 residues. Germline CDR1 is MNHNY and CDR2 is SVGAGI (reference sequence). CDR3 loop: CASTQTDTEAFF. As DNA, the CDR3 is TGTGCCAGCACCCAGACAGACACCGAAGCTTTCTTT.

To note about this clonotype: At one end the junction does not follow the germline gene, possibly because of a read error. The J gene is TRBJ2-7, the V gene TRBV11-1; D is unresolved. The CDR3 consists of 12 residues. Germline V CDR1 and CDR2: SGHAT, FQDESV (reference sequence). CDR3 DNA: TGTGCCAGCAGCCCAGACAATTACGAGCAGTGCTTC. It encodes CASSPDNYEQCF. Combining the CDR3 with reference TRBV11-1 and TRBJ2-7 gives the whole variable domain EAEVAQSPRYKITEKSQAVAFWCDPISGHATLYWYRQILGQGPELLVQFQDESVVDDSQLPKDRFSAERLKGVDSTLKIQPAELGDSAMYLCASSPDNYEQCFGPGTRLTVT.

Of note for this clonotype: A much larger clone is a single base away; this may be a read error. This chain connects TRBV30 to TRBJ1-6; D unclear. V was cut by 4 bases and J by 9 bases, with 13 bases left in between. This CDR3 is 13 amino acids long. CDR1 GTSNPN and CDR2 SVGIG come from the germline V gene (reference sequence). The CDR3 sequence is CAWTGRSGSPLHF. CDR3 DNA sequence: TGTGCCTGGACCGGGAGAAGCGGTTCACCCCTCCACTTT.

The chain recombines TRBV29-1 with TRBJ2-2, with D possibly TRBD1 on 5 matching bases. The V gene lost 3 bases and the J gene lost 5 bases, with 10 bases spanning the gap. This CDR3 region has 13 residues. Germline V gene data show CDR1 as SQVTM and CDR2 as ANQGSEA. Here the CDR3 DNA reads TGCAGCGTTGAGATAACAGGTACCGGGGAGCTGTTTTTT. This gives the protein CSVEITGTGELFF.

In this sample, this clonotype turned up a few times. This chain uses TRBV6-6 with TRBJ2-7; D uncertain. From germline, CDR1 is MNHNY and CDR2 SVGAGI (reference sequence). The V gene lost 0 bases and the J gene lost 5 bases, with 11 bases spanning the gap. The CDR3 loop spans 14 amino acids. CDR3 nucleotide sequence: TGTGCCAGCAGTTACTCTGGCAGATTCGACGAGCAGTACTTC. It yields the protein CASSYSGRFDEQYF.

CDR3 amino acids: CASNSGQDSYEQYF. The CDR3 region has the DNA TGTGCCAGCAACTCGGGACAGGACTCCTACGAGCAGTACTTC. This chain links TRBV11-2 with TRBJ2-7; TRBD1 aligns across 8 bases. The CDR3 extends over 14 amino acids. The V segment lost 7 bases and the J segment 0 bases; nucleotides outside the gene matches: 5. In germline, CDR1 is SGHAT, CDR2 FQNNGV.

This chain's CDR3 is CASSYGDRSWTNTQYF. In DNA, the CDR3 is TGTGCCAGCAGTTACGGAGACAGGAGTTGGACAAATACGCAGTATTTT. The chain uses TRBV6-2 or TRBV6-3 and TRBJ2-3; D perhaps matches TRBD1 (6 bases). The CDR3 has 16 residues. The V gene's germline CDR1 is MNHEY and CDR2 SVGEGT. Deletions cut 2 bases from V and 7 bases from J, with 19 bases between.

With regard to this clonotype: The missing conserved phenylalanine or tryptophan at the end of this CDR3 makes a read error likely. The J gene is TRBJ2-3, the V gene TRBV6-2 or TRBV6-3; D ambiguous. V gave up 4 bases and J gave up 4 bases, with 15 bases separating them. CDR1 MNHEY and CDR2 SVGEGT come from the germline V gene. This CDR3 comprises 15 residues. The CDR3: CASSLDPAGADTQYY. The CDR3 DNA reads TGTGCCAGCAGTTTGGACCCTGCAGGCGCAGATACGCAGTATTAT.

A remark on this clonotype: At one boundary the junction diverges from the germline segment, which might be a read error. The rearrangement joins TRBV6-1 to TRBJ1-5; 7 bases match TRBD1. The CDR3 length is 14 residues. In germline, CDR1 is MNHNS, CDR2 SASEGT. The CDR3: CTSILQGTTQPQHF. CDR3 nucleotide sequence: TGTACCAGCATTCTACAGGGGACCACTCAGCCCCAGCATTTT.

Turning to this clonotype: Germline and junction disagree at one end, which may indicate a read error. The gene calls are TRBV6-1 and TRBJ2-1; 8 nucleotides line up with TRBD2. This CDR3 is built from 15 residues. Germline V CDR1 and CDR2: MNHNS, SASEGT. CDR3 in DNA: TGTGTCAGCATCCCAAGGCTAGCGGGTTGGGATGAGCAGTTCTTC. This sequence encodes CVSIPRLAGWDEQFF.

Details on this clonotype: It is likely a read error, because the conserved phenylalanine at the end of the CDR3 is missing. The chain combines TRBV5-1 with TRBJ2-3, with 9 bases identical to TRBD2. Germline V gene data show CDR1 as SGHRS and CDR2 as YFSETQ. The CDR3 covers 17 residues. CDR3 bases: TGCGCCAGCAGCCCTCTGAGGACTAGCGACCGCACCGATACGCAGTATTCT. It specifies CASSPLRTSDRTDTQYS.

With regard to this clonotype: With a much larger clone just one base away, this may be a read error. The chain recombines TRBV28 with TRBJ1-2; D gene uncertain. The CDR3 is made up of 13 amino acids. The ends were cut back, 0 bases at V and 7 bases at J, with 9 bases in the middle. Looked up from germline, CDR1 is MDHEN and CDR2 is SYDVKM. The CDR3 DNA follows: TGTGCCAGCAGTTTATGGATAGGTGGTGGCTACACCTTC. This gives the protein CASSLWIGGGYTF.

Notes on this clonotype: No conserved phenylalanine or tryptophan is present at the end of the CDR3, so a read error is the likely explanation. Because the CDR3's place on the DNA is in doubt, the DNA is left out and the CDR3 is given as listed by TCRdb. The chain joins TRBV6-6 to TRBJ2-3; the table names TRBD1, a call not compared with the DNA. CDR1 is MNHNY and CDR2 is SVGAGI in the germline V gene (reference sequence). The CDR3 is 13 residues long, counting both termini. This chain's CDR3 is CASTRESTDTQCY.

The CDR3 protein is CASNRGLAGSANTGELFF. CDR3 sequence (DNA): TGCGCCAGCAACCGGGGACTAGCGGGTTCGGCGAACACCGGGGAGCTGTTTTTT. The gene calls are TRBV4-3 and TRBJ2-2; TRBD2 matches at 12 bases. Germline trimming cut 7 bases from V and 0 bases from J; bases unmatched to any gene: 9. Germline V CDR1 and CDR2: LGHNA, YSLEER. This CDR3 has 18 residues.